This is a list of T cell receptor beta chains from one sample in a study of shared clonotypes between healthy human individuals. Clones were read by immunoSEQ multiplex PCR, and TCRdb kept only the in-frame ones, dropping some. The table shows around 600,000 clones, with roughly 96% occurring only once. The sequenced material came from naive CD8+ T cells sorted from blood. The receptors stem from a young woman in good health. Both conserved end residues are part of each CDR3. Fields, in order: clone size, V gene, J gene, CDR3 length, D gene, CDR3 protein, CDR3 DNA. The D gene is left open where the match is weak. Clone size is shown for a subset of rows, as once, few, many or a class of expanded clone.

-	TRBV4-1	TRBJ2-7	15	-	CASSHSTRITYEQYF	TGCGCCAGCAGCCATTCGACTAGAATTACCTACGAGCAGTACTTC
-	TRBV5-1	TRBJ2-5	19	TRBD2	CASSLVFAGGRRREETQYF	TGCGCCAGCAGCTTGGTTTTTGCGGGAGGACGGCGTCGGGAGGAGACCCAGTACTTC
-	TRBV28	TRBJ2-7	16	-	CASSGGTRVPFYEQYF	TGTGCCAGCAGCGGGGGTACGAGAGTCCCCTTCTACGAGCAGTACTTC
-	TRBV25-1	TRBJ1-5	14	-	CASSEFSSNQPQHF	TGTGCCAGCAGTGAATTCTCTAGCAATCAGCCCCAGCATTTT
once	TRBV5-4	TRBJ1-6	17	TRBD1	CASSTAPGQGWDSPLHF	TGTGCCAGCAGTACCGCACCGGGACAGGGGTGGGATTCACCCCTCCACTTT
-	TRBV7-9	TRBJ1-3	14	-	CASSSSYRGNTIYF	TGTGCCAGCAGCTCTTCCTACAGGGGAAACACCATATATTTT
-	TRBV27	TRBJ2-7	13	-	CASSLGPFNEQYF	TGTGCCAGCAGCCTCGGACCGTTTAACGAGCAGTACTTC
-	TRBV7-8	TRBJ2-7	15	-	CASSPEDQPSYEQYF	TGTGCCAGCAGCCCCGAGGACCAGCCTTCCTACGAGCAGTACTTC
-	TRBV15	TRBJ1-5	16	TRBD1	CATSSFPDREGQPQHF	TGTGCCACCAGCAGTTTTCCGGACAGGGAAGGTCAGCCCCAGCATTTT
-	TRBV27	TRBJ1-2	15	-	CASSITGLSPYGYTF	TGTGCCAGCAGTATTACAGGCCTCTCCCCCTATGGCTACACCTTC
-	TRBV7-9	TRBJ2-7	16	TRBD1	CASSLGQTGGSYEQYF	TGTGCCAGCAGCTTAGGCCAGACAGGGGGCTCCTACGAGCAGTACTTC
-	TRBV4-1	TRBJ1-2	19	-	CASSLLGGQDLSRRYGYTF	TGCGCCAGCAGCCTTCTAGGCGGGCAGGACCTGTCTAGAAGGTATGGCTACACCTTC
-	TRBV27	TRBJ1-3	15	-	CASSLTGLSGNTIYF	TGTGCCAGCAGTTTAACAGGACTCTCTGGAAACACCATATATTTT
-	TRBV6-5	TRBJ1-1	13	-	CAGSDLMNTEAFF	TGTGCCGGCAGTGACCTAATGAACACTGAAGCTTTCTTT
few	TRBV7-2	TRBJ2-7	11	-	CASPLRGEQYF	TGTGCCAGCCCTCTCCGCGGGGAGCAGTACTTC
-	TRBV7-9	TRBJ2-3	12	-	CASTTPADTQYF	TGTGCCAGCACCACTCCGGCGGATACGCAGTATTTT
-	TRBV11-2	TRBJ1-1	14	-	CASSLGKTVPEAFF	TGTGCCAGCAGCTTAGGGAAGACCGTGCCAGAAGCTTTCTTT
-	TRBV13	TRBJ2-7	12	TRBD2	CASSRTSGEQYF	TGTGCCAGCAGCCGGACTAGCGGCGAGCAGTACTTC